Following are 9 T cell receptor beta chains from one sample sequenced in a study of cytomegalovirus exposure and HLA in healthy donors. PCR used 60 Vbeta primers and 13 Jbeta primers. Generated by immunoSEQ multiplex PCR, the TCRdb table keeps only in-frame clones and is missing some. In the table there are 150,000 or so clones, around 78% of which are singletons. The material sequenced was PBMCs. These receptors all stem from a woman in her thirties or forties in good health and CMV-seronegative.

There are a few counts of this clone. The chain employs TRBV28 and TRBJ2-5, with a possible D match to TRBD2 (5 bases). V was cut by 7 bases and J by 5 bases, with 14 bases left in between. The length of the CDR3 is 13 residues. Germline loops: CDR1 MDHEN, CDR2 SYDVKM. In DNA, the CDR3 is TGTGCCAGCACCCAACTAGTTCGGGAGACCCAGTACTTC. Protein product: CASTQLVRETQYF.

The chain joins TRBV10-3 to TRBJ1-1, with TRBD1 matching 8 bases. J gave up 1 base and V 10 bases, and 5 bases lay outside the gene matches. The CDR3 consists of 13 residues. Germline V gives CDR1 ENHRY, CDR2 SYGVKD. For the CDR3, the DNA is TGTGCCAGCCTTGACAGGGGGAACACTGAAGCTTTCTTT. This sequence encodes CASLDRGNTEAFF.

V is TRBV9 and J is TRBJ2-5; D is perhaps TRBD2 (6 bases). CDR1 is SGDLS, CDR2 YYNGEE, per germline. The CDR3 runs to 16 residues. The V gene lost 2 bases and the J gene lost 5 bases, with 19 bases spanning the gap. CDR3 in amino acids: CASSVSPPGEGETQYF. CDR3 coding DNA: TGTGCCAGCAGCGTCTCCCCCCCGGGAGAGGGGGAGACCCAGTACTTC.

The genes are TRBV30 and TRBJ2-1, with 8 bases that match TRBD2. The CDR3 is 14 amino acids. CDR1 and CDR2 from the germline V gene are GTSNPN and SVGIG (reference sequence). J was trimmed by 7 bases and V by 4 bases; bases with no gene match: 9. The CDR3 region has the DNA TGTGCCTGGACGAGCGGGAGTCCCTTAAATGAGCAGTTCTTC. Amino acids: CAWTSGSPLNEQFF.

This clone was seen only a few times. V gene TRBV5-5 combines with J gene TRBJ1-4; D remains ambiguous. CDR3 size: 14 residues. The V and J ends lost 0 bases and 6 bases respectively, with 9 bases between them. CDR1 and CDR2 (germline): SGHKS, YYEKEE (reference sequence). For the CDR3, the DNA is TGTGCCAGCAGCTTGGGGCAGGTCGATGAAAAACTGTTTTTT. Its translation is CASSLGQVDEKLFF.

This chain connects TRBV5-6 to TRBJ2-7; 7 nucleotides agree with TRBD2. V shed 0 bases and J 8 bases; nucleotides not matched to a gene: 11. The CDR3 contains 15 residues. CDR1 SGHDT and CDR2 YYEEEE come from the germline V gene. The CDR3 region is CASSLAASGGYKQYF. The CDR3 bases are TGTGCCAGCAGCTTGGCGGCTAGCGGAGGTTACAAGCAGTACTTC.

V usage is TRBV28 and J usage is TRBJ2-6, with a possible D match to TRBD1 (7 bases). Germline assignment: CDR1 MDHEN and CDR2 SYDVKM. V was pared by 5 bases and J by 0 bases, with 20 bases between. The CDR3 has 19 residues. The CDR3, as DNA: TGTGCCAGCAGTCGCCTCGGGGCAGGGGGGAGCTCTGGGGCCAACGTCCTGACTTTC. It translates to CASSRLGAGGSSGANVLTF.

This CDR3 is CASSSRTGDEKLFF. CDR3 DNA: TGTGCCAGCAGCTCAAGGACAGGGGATGAAAAACTGTTTTTT. The chain recombines TRBV5-4 with TRBJ1-4, with 9 nucleotides matching TRBD1. Germline V gene sequence: CDR1 SGHNT, CDR2 YYREEE (reference sequence). The length of the CDR3 is 14 residues. V was pared by 3 bases and J by 6 bases, with 3 bases of the junction left unmatched.

The rearrangement uses TRBV30 and TRBJ2-3; D may be TRBD1 (6 bases). With 5 bases removed from V and 4 bases from J, the gap between germline ends came to 10 bases. CDR1 GTSNPN and CDR2 SVGIG come from the germline V gene (reference sequence). The CDR3 extends over 12 amino acids. CDR3 amino acids: CAWAEGADTQYF. The CDR3 bases are TGTGCCTGGGCCGAGGGGGCAGATACGCAGTATTTT.